Here is one T cell receptor beta chain with its context. Next came a second PCR, run for 7 to 11 cycles, which used a sample-barcoded 5' primer along with a J-beta primer mix. TCRdb used MiXCR to reprocess the 5' RACE reads, holding one entry per CDR3 protein. The sample consists of about a million distinct CDR3 sequences, about 48% of them appearing once. The record originates from a study of blood T cells in healthy people across ages. This CDR3 has 17 amino acids. Germline V gene data show CDR1 as MGHRA and CDR2 as YSYEKL. This sequence originates from a man aged 30 to 39 in good health. The rearrangement joins TRBV4-1 to TRBJ2-4; 12 bases align to TRBD2. The DNA end lines up better with TRBJ2-7; the J call may be wrong. The specimen sequenced was blood. The CDR3 DNA is TGCGCCAGCAGCCAAGAAGGGTGGACTAGCGGGACACACGAGCAGTACTTC. Its protein is CASSQEGWTSGTHEQYF.